This TCR beta chain derives from a study of CD8 T cells in ankylosing spondylitis (dated by TCRdb to 2016 to 2017). Context from the whole study: T cell receptor beta repertoires were profiled in healthy donors and ankylosing spondylitis patients so that disease-linked TCR variants could be found. The whole study cohort included 95 to 130 healthy donors and 25 ankylosing spondylitis patients. Peripheral blood was sampled, and synovial fluid was also collected from ankylosing spondylitis patients.

Of note for this clonotype: The target of this receptor is not known. No much larger clone is present one base from it, and per-base qualities are unavailable.

The germline V gene sets CDR1 to MNHNS and CDR2 to SASEGT. V lost 5 bases and J lost 5 bases, and the count of bases not matched to a germline gene is 8. The CDR3, cysteine through phenylalanine, is 16 amino acids long. Left in the record is the CDR3 DNA by itself, 48 bases read in frame from the first base. The sequencer was an Illumina HiSeq 2500. Quantitative 5'-RACE with molecular barcodes was the method used to prepare the TCR beta libraries. As for how the authors treated the data: A new computational method, built on a probabilistic model of VDJ rearrangement, was used to identify disease-linked TCR variants. The public sequencing data were trimmed at Q25 with fastp and processed into clonotypes with MiXCR by TCRdb, which kept only in-frame beta chains. Each entry is one CDR3 protein sequence, shown with its most common DNA and genes. The V and J calls follow TCRdb's processing rather than the paper's. Here the sample has around 90,000 distinct CDR3 sequences; about 27% occur a single time. The top ten constitute 50% to 60% of the sample.

General conclusions and limits of the study: Significant enrichment of the disease-linked clones was reported in matched synovial fluid samples from ankylosing spondylitis patients. Some motif variants had previously been reported in the synovial fluid and blood of reactive arthritis patients, which suggests shared mechanisms of disease initiation. Blood from ankylosing spondylitis patients appeared to be characterized by a TCR beta motif composed of 7 to 9 highly homologous amino acid variants. The disease-linked clones showed a CD8+ phenotype and occurred at relatively low frequencies in peripheral blood.

The chain employs TRBV6-1 and TRBJ2-1; TRBD2 aligns with 11 central bases. The sample was blood, either unsorted or a sorted T cell fraction (not recorded which). This sequence was found in a male donor with ankylosing spondylitis or in good health (not recorded which). The bases read TGTGCCAGCAGTCCTCATAGCGGGAGGGTCAACAATGAGCAGTTCTTC. Its protein is CASSPHSGRVNNEQFF.